These T cell receptor beta chains were read from a single sample in a study of control samples from healthy donors and cancer patients. Repertoires were generated with immunoSEQ multiplex PCR, while TCRdb's copy carries only in-frame clones and drops some. The sample holds some 250,000 clones, almost 85% seen once. The specimen was PBMCs. The source is a woman aged 60 to 75 with lung cancer. The CDR3 runs from the conserved cysteine through the conserved F or W. The order of the fields is CDR3 protein, CDR3 DNA, J gene, D gene, V gene, clone size. A D gene is named only where the DNA matches it firmly. Clone sizes are given selectively: once, few, many, or a class where the clone is expanded.

CASSREPLTYEQYF,TGTGCCAGCAGTCGGGAGCCTTTAACCTACGAGCAGTACTTC,TRBJ2-7,-,TRBV28,-
CASSSQGQGYEQYF,TGCGCCAGCAGCTCCCAGGGACAAGGCTACGAGCAGTACTTC,TRBJ2-7,-,TRBV5-1,once
CASSLGPSATGREQFF,TGCGCCAGCAGCTTGGGGCCCTCGGCCACTGGCAGAGAGCAGTTCTTC,TRBJ2-1,-,TRBV5-1,-
CAGGVDTQYF,TGTGCCGGGGGGGTGGATACGCAGTATTTT,TRBJ2-3,TRBD2,TRBV2,-
CASFQVNTGELFF,TGTGCCAGTTTCCAGGTGAACACCGGGGAGCTGTTTTTT,TRBJ2-2,-,TRBV19,-
CASSLNDHGYTF,TGTGCCAGCAGCTTAAATGACCATGGCTACACCTTC,TRBJ1-2,-,TRBV11-2,once
CASSLSGRTYEQYF,TGTGCCAGCAGTTTATCAGGACGGACCTACGAGCAGTACTTC,TRBJ2-7,-,TRBV27,-
CASSESGTGNNEQFF,TGCGCCAGCAGTGAGTCTGGGACAGGGAATAATGAGCAGTTCTTC,TRBJ2-1,TRBD1,TRBV10-1,-
CASSPPAASYNEQFF,TGTGCCAGCAGTCCTCCCGCCGCCTCCTACAATGAGCAGTTCTTC,TRBJ2-1,-,TRBV25-1,-
CASTDGPYNEQFF,TGTGCCAGTACCGACGGGCCCTACAATGAGCAGTTCTTC,TRBJ2-1,-,TRBV7-8,-
CASLTPRVAGDVCFF,TGTGCCAGCCTTACTCCGAGGGTAGCGGGGGACGTATGTTTCTTC,TRBJ2-1,TRBD2,TRBV2,-
CASSFYRSTAQLTYEQYF,TGTGCCAGCAGTTTCTACCGGTCGACAGCTCAACTCACTTACGAGCAGTACTTC,TRBJ2-7,-,TRBV6-2/TRBV6-3,-
CASSPRGRTDTQYF,TGTGCCAGCAGTCCCAGGGGGCGGACAGATACGCAGTATTTT,TRBJ2-3,TRBD1,TRBV7-3,once
CASSPGDYGYTF,TGTGCCAGCAGTCCGGGGGACTATGGCTACACCTTC,TRBJ1-2,-,TRBV3-1/TRBV3-2,-
CAISGGPDNQPQHF,TGTGCCATCAGTGGGGGACCCGACAATCAGCCCCAGCATTTT,TRBJ1-5,-,TRBV10-3,once
CASSLGQGPFEQYF,TGTGCCAGCAGCTTGGGACAGGGGCCCTTCGAGCAGTACTTC,TRBJ2-7,TRBD1,TRBV7-3,-
CASSERGEVYGYTF,TGTGCCAGCAGTGAGAGGGGAGAAGTCTATGGCTACACCTTC,TRBJ1-2,-,TRBV6-1,once
CASSRGFLETQYF,TGTGCCAGCAGCCGTGGCTTTTTAGAAACGCAGTATTTT,TRBJ2-3,-,TRBV14,-
CAISESGTLDTGELFF,TGTGCCATCAGTGAGTCGGGGACCCTGGACACCGGGGAGCTGTTTTTT,TRBJ2-2,-,TRBV10-3,once
CATSTRGGVEKLFF,TGTGCCACCAGCACCAGAGGAGGGGTGGAAAAACTGTTTTTT,TRBJ1-4,-,TRBV15,-
CASSLAQVLGYEQFF,TGTGCCAGCAGCTTAGCGCAGGTTTTAGGCTATGAGCAGTTCTTC,TRBJ2-1,-,TRBV7-2,-
CASSQGPSGTGKNEQYF,TGCGCCAGCAGCCAGGGCCCTTCCGGGACAGGGAAGAATGAGCAGTACTTC,TRBJ2-7,TRBD1,TRBV5-1,-
CASSPGAGNTGELFF,TGTGCCAGCAGCCCCGGGGCAGGTAACACCGGGGAGCTGTTTTTT,TRBJ2-2,-,TRBV5-6,few
CASSLALGGAGETQYF,TGCGCCAGCAGCTTGGCGCTGGGAGGGGCCGGAGAGACCCAGTACTTC,TRBJ2-5,TRBD2,TRBV5-1,-
CASGAGSNQPQHF,TGTGCCAGCGGGGCTGGGAGCAATCAGCCCCAGCATTTT,TRBJ1-5,-,TRBV2,-
CASSRSNQPQHF,TGCGCCAGCAGTCGTAGCAATCAGCCCCAGCATTTT,TRBJ1-5,-,TRBV23-1,-
CASSEGGTSGSKQYF,TGTGCCAGCAGTGAAGGGGGGACTAGCGGGAGTAAGCAGTACTTC,TRBJ2-7,TRBD2,TRBV2,once
CASSETSGRSNEQFF,TGTGCCAGCAGCGAGACTAGCGGGAGATCCAATGAGCAGTTCTTC,TRBJ2-1,TRBD2,TRBV3-1/TRBV3-2,few
CASSHRENEKLFF,TGTGCCAGCAGCCACCGGGAGAATGAAAAACTGTTTTTT,TRBJ1-4,-,TRBV3-1/TRBV3-2,once
CASSLGAYEQYF,TGCGCCAGCAGCTTGGGGGCCTACGAGCAGTACTTC,TRBJ2-7,-,TRBV5-1,-
CASSPSGAYNSPLHF,TGTGCCAGCAGCCCCTCTGGGGCTTACAATTCACCCCTCCACTTT,TRBJ1-6,-,TRBV14,-
CATSDRNTEAFF,TGTGCCACCAGTGACCGGAACACTGAAGCTTTCTTT,TRBJ1-1,-,TRBV24-1,-
CASSVGTIASNEQFF,TGTGCCAGCAGCGTAGGAACCATAGCGTCCAATGAGCAGTTCTTC,TRBJ2-1,-,TRBV9,-
CASSSGGNQPQHF,TGTGCCAGCAGTTCGGGGGGGAATCAGCCCCAGCATTTT,TRBJ1-5,-,TRBV6-5,-
CASSYDSFTDTQYF,TGTGCCAGCAGTTACGACAGTTTCACAGATACGCAGTATTTT,TRBJ2-3,-,TRBV6-2/TRBV6-3,-
CASSRRGTYEQYF,TGTGCCAGCAGCCGGCGGGGTACCTACGAGCAGTACTTC,TRBJ2-7,-,TRBV25-1,few
CASSAGDNEQFF,TGTGCCAGCAGCGCGGGTGACAATGAGCAGTTCTTC,TRBJ2-1,-,TRBV5-6,-
CASSRKRRDRNQPQHF,TGTGCCAGCAGCAGAAAGCGCAGGGACCGCAATCAGCCCCAGCATTTT,TRBJ1-5,-,TRBV21-1,-
CASSEEGGWTGELFF,TGTGCCAGCAGTGAAGAGGGAGGTTGGACCGGGGAGCTGTTTTTT,TRBJ2-2,-,TRBV6-4,once